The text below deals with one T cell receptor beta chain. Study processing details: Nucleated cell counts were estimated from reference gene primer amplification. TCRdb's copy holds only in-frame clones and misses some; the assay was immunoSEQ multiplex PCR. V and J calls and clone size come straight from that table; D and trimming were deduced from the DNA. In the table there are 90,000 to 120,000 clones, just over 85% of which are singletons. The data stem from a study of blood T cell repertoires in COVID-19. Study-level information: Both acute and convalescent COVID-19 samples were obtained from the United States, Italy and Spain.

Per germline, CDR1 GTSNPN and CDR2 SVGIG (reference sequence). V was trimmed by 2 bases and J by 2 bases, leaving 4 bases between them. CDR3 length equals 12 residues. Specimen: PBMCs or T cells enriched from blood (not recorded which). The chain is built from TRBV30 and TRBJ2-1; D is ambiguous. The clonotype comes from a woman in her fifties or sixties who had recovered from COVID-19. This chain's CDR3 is CAWSRAYNEQFF. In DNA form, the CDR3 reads TGTGCCTGGAGTCGGGCCTACAATGAGCAGTTCTTC.